A selection of T cell receptor beta chains follows, all from one sample in a study of early T cells in non-severe SARS-CoV-2 infection. Using its own MiXCR run on the 5' RACE reads, TCRdb lists one record per CDR3 protein. The repertoire has tens of thousands of distinct CDR3 sequences, roughly an eighth of them found once; the top ten carry about 6.5%. Sequencing was carried out using whole blood. All receptors derive from an adult who was a healthcare worker with PCR-confirmed SARS-CoV-2 infection or an uninfected control (not recorded which). The CDR3 runs from the conserved cysteine through the conserved F or W. Fields, in order: clone size, D gene, V gene, J gene, CDR3 protein, CDR3 DNA. The D gene is left open where the match is weak. Size is omitted from some rows. Given values are once, few, many or a class for expanded clones.

-	-	TRBV19	TRBJ1-2	CASGFTSAFYGYTF	TGTGCCAGTGGGTTTACCAGTGCTTTCTATGGCTACACCTTC
many	TRBD2	TRBV30	TRBJ2-7	CAWSLAGDEQYF	TGTGCCTGGAGTTTAGCGGGAGACGAGCAGTACTTC
-	-	TRBV4-3	TRBJ2-2	CASSLETGNTGELFF	TGCGCCAGCAGCCTGGAGACAGGGAACACCGGGGAGCTGTTTTTT
few	-	TRBV20-1	TRBJ2-7	CSAESGAGGEDEQYF	TGCAGTGCCGAAAGCGGGGCCGGGGGCGAGGACGAGCAGTACTTC
-	TRBD1	TRBV10-3	TRBJ2-1	CAISEPGQGFNEQFF	TGTGCCATCAGTGAACCGGGACAGGGGTTCAATGAGCAGTTCTTC
many	-	TRBV12-3/TRBV12-4	TRBJ2-7	CASSLGAEQYF	TGTGCCAGCAGTTTAGGGGCCGAGCAGTACTTC
many	TRBD1	TRBV19	TRBJ2-7	CASSLQGAYEQYF	TGTGCCAGTAGCCTACAGGGGGCCTACGAGCAGTACTTC
few	TRBD2	TRBV9	TRBJ2-7	CASSGAGVSYEQYF	TGTGCCAGCAGCGGAGCGGGGGTCTCCTACGAGCAGTACTTC
-	TRBD2	TRBV29-1	TRBJ2-1	CSFLAGGFNEQFF	TGCAGCTTTCTAGCGGGAGGCTTCAATGAGCAGTTCTTC
few	-	TRBV7-2	TRBJ1-5	CASSLEDSYQPQHF	TGTGCCAGCAGCTTAGAAGATAGTTATCAGCCCCAGCATTTT
-	-	TRBV9	TRBJ2-1	CASSVVALGSYNEQFF	TGTGCCAGCAGCGTAGTAGCTCTGGGCTCCTACAATGAGCAGTTCTTC
-	-	TRBV6-5	TRBJ1-2	CASSETAGISGYTF	TGTGCCAGCAGTGAAACGGCGGGGATTAGTGGCTACACCTTC
-	TRBD1	TRBV5-1	TRBJ2-7	CASSRTGEAEQYF	TGCGCCAGCAGCAGGACAGGGGAGGCCGAGCAGTACTTC
-	-	TRBV12-3/TRBV12-4	TRBJ1-2	CASRLQGGYGYTF	TGTGCCAGCAGATTACAGGGAGGCTATGGCTACACCTTC
few	TRBD2	TRBV11-2	TRBJ2-5	CASSLSGREETQYF	TGTGCCAGCAGCCTCAGCGGGAGAGAAGAGACCCAGTACTTC
many	-	TRBV20-1	TRBJ1-1	CSASPSSNTEAFF	TGCAGTGCTAGTCCTTCATCGAACACTGAAGCTTTCTTT
many	-	TRBV6-5	TRBJ2-7	CASRGGGQGYEQYF	TGTGCCAGCCGGGGGGGTGGACAGGGCTACGAGCAGTACTTC
many	TRBD2	TRBV7-8	TRBJ2-1	CASSFLLAGDVYNEQFF	TGTGCCAGCAGCTTCCTTTTAGCGGGAGATGTCTACAATGAGCAGTTCTTC
-	-	TRBV3-1	TRBJ2-7	CASSQGLEQYF	TGTGCCAGCAGCCAAGGGCTCGAGCAGTACTTC
few	-	TRBV9	TRBJ2-2	CASSGTASNTGELFF	TGTGCCAGCAGTGGGACTGCCTCGAACACCGGGGAGCTGTTTTTT
many	-	TRBV6-1	TRBJ1-1	CASRSVVRTEAFF	TGTGCCAGCAGGTCGGTGGTCAGGACTGAAGCTTTCTTT
-	TRBD2	TRBV4-3	TRBJ2-1	CASSQEPGLEHNEQFF	TGCGCCAGCAGCCAAGAACCGGGACTAGAACACAATGAGCAGTTCTTC
many	-	TRBV27	TRBJ2-3	CASSLSTSTDTQYF	TGTGCCAGCAGTTTATCCACTAGCACAGATACGCAGTATTTT
-	-	TRBV2	TRBJ1-1	CASSIEGNTEAFF	TGTGCCAGCAGTATAGAGGGGAACACTGAAGCTTTCTTT
-	TRBD1	TRBV3-1	TRBJ1-6	CASSQGDRLYYNSPLHF	TGTGCCAGCAGCCAAGGGGACAGGCTATACTATAATTCACCCCTCCACTTT
few	TRBD2	TRBV6-2/TRBV6-3	TRBJ2-4	CASSYPLSGAGGAKNIQYF	TGTGCCAGCAGTTACCCTCTCTCGGGGGCGGGAGGAGCCAAAAACATTCAGTACTTC
many	TRBD1	TRBV29-1	TRBJ2-2	CSVQGAVAGELFF	TGCAGCGTACAGGGGGCTGTGGCCGGGGAGCTGTTTTTT